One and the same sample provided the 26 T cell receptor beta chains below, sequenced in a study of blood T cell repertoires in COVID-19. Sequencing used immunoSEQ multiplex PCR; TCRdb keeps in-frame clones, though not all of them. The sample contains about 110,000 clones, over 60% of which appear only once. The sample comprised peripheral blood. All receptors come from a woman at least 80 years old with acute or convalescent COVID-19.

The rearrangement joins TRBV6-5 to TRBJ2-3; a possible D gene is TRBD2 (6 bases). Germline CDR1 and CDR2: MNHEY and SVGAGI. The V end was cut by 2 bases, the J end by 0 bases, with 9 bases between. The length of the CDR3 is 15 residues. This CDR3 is CASSYVGGSTDTQYF. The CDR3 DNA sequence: TGTGCCAGCAGTTACGTGGGGGGAAGCACAGATACGCAGTATTTT.

CDR3 residues: CASSDRVGANVLTF. CDR3 coding DNA: TGTGCCAGTAGCGACAGGGTTGGGGCCAACGTCCTGACTTTC. The V gene is TRBV19, the J gene TRBJ2-6; 7 nucleotides agree with TRBD1. This CDR3 is 14 amino acids long. Germline V CDR1 and CDR2: LNHDA, SQIVND (reference sequence). V dropped 6 bases and J dropped 3; count of bases not matched to a gene: 2.

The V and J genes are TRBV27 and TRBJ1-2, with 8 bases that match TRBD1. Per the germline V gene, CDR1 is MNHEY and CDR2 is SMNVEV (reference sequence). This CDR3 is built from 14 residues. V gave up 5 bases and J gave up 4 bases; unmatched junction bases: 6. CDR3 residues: CASSTRQGSYGYTF. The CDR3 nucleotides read TGTGCCAGCAGTACCCGACAGGGGTCCTATGGCTACACCTTC.

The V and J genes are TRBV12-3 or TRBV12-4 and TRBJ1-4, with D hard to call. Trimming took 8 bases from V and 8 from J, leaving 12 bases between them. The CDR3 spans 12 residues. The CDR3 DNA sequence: TGTGCCAGCGGGCTCAAGAGAGAAAAACTGTTTTTT. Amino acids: CASGLKREKLFF.

CDR3 sequence (DNA): TGTGCCAGCTCACCACCGACTAGCGGGAGGGCCACAGATACGCAGTATTTT. Its protein product is CASSPPTSGRATDTQYF. V gene TRBV18 combines with J gene TRBJ2-3; TRBD2 agrees at 14 bases. Germline values: CDR1 KGHSH, CDR2 LQKENI. This CDR3 has 17 residues. Trimming took 0 bases from V and 2 from J; bases not matched to a gene: 1.

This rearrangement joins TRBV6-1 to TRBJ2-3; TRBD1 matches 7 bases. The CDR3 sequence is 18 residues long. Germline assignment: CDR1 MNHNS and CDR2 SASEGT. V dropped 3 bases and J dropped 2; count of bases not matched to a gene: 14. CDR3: CASSETSKQGTTTDTQYF. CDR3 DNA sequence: TGTGCCAGCAGTGAGACTTCTAAACAGGGGACCACCACAGATACGCAGTATTTT.

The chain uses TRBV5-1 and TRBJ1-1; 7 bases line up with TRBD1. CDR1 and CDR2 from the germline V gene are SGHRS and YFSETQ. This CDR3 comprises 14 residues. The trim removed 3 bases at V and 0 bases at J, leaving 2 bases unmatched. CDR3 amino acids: CASSSGQLNTEAFF. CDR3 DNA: TGCGCCAGCAGCTCGGGACAGCTGAACACTGAAGCTTTCTTT.

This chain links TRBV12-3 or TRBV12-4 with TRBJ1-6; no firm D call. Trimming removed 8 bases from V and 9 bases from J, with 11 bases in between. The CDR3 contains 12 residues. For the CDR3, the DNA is TGTGCCAGCCGCATCACTAGTTCACCCCTCCACTTT. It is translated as CASRITSSPLHF.

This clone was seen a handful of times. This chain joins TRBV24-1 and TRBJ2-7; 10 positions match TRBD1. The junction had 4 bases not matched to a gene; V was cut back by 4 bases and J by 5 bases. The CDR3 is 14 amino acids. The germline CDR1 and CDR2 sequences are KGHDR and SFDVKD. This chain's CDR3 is CATSDGQGVNEQYF. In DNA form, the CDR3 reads TGTGCCACCAGTGACGGACAGGGGGTCAACGAGCAGTACTTC.

CDR3 amino acids: CASSRRNNEQFF. Here the CDR3 DNA reads TGTGCCAGCAGCCGGAGAAACAATGAGCAGTTCTTC. The chain is built from TRBV28 and TRBJ2-1; unclear D gene. The germline CDR1 and CDR2 sequences are MDHEN and SYDVKM. This CDR3 comprises 12 residues. V lost 6 bases and J lost 5, with 8 bases in between.

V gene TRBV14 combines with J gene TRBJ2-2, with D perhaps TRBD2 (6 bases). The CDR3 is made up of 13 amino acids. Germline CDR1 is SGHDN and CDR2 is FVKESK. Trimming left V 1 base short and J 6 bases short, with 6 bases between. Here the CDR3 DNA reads TGTGCCAGCAGCCAAGGGGGGGCCGGGGAGCTGTTTTTT. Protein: CASSQGGAGELFF. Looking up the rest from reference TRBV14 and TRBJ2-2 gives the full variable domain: EAGVTQFPSHSVIEKGQTVTLRCDPISGHDNLYWYRRVMGKEIKFLLHFVKESKQDESGMPNNRFLAERTGGTYSTLKVQPAELEDSGVYFCASSQGGAGELFFGEGSRLTVL.

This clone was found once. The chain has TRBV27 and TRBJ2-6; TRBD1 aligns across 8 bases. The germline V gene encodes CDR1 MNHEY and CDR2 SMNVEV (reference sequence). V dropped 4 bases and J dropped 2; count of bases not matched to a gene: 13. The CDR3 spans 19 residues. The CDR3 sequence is CASSYAGTGTFPGANVLTF. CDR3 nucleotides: TGTGCCAGCAGTTACGCCGGGACAGGAACGTTCCCTGGGGCCAACGTCCTGACTTTC.

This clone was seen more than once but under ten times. The CDR3 bases are TGTGCCAGCAGCTTGGGGGGGGACAGGGTCAATGAGCAGTTCTTC. Protein product: CASSLGGDRVNEQFF. This chain uses TRBV5-4 with TRBJ2-1, with 9 bases that match TRBD1. J lost 6 bases, V lost 0 bases, and 4 bases had no gene match. The CDR3 loop spans 15 amino acids. Germline CDR1 is SGHNT and CDR2 is YYREEE (reference sequence).

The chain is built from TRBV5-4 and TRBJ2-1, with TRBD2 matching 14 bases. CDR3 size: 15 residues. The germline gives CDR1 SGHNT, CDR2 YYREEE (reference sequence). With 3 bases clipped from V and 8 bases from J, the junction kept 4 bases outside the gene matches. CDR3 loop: CASSSTSGGAYEQFF. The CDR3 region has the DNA TGTGCCAGCAGCTCGACTAGCGGGGGGGCCTATGAGCAGTTCTTC.

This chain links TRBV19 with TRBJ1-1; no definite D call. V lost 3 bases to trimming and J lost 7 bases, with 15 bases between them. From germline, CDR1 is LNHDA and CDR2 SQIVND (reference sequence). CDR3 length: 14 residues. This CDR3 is CASSIQSQSIEAFF. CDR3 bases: TGTGCCAGTAGTATCCAATCTCAGTCAATTGAAGCTTTCTTT.

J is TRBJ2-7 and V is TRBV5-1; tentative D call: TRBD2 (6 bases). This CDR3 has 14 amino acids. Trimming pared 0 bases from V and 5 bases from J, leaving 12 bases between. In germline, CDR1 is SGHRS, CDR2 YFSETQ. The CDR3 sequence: CASSLELGGNEQYF. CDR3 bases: TGCGCCAGCAGCTTGGAGCTCGGGGGAAACGAGCAGTACTTC.

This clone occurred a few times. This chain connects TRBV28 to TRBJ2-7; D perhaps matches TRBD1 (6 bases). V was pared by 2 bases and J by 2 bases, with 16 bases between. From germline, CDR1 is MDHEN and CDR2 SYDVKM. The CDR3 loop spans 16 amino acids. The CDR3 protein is CASSLASTGTPYEQYF. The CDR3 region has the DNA TGTGCCAGCAGTTTAGCTTCCACAGGGACACCCTACGAGCAGTACTTC. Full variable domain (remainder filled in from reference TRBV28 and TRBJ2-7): DVKVTQSSRYLVKRTGEKVFLECVQDMDHENMFWYRQDPGLGLRLIYFSYDVKMKEKGDIPEGYSVSREKKERFSLILESASTNQTSMYLCASSLASTGTPYEQYFGPGTRLTVT.

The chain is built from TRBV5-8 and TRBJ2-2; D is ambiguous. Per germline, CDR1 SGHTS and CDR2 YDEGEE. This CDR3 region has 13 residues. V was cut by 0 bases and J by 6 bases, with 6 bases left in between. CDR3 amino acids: CASSLVLAGELFF. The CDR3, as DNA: TGTGCCAGCAGCTTGGTGCTAGCCGGGGAGCTGTTTTTT.

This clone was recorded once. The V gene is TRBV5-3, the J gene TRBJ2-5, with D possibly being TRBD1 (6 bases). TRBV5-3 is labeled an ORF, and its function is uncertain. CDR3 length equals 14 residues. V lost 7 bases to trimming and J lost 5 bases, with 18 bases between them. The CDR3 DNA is TGTGCCAGATCGTCCCAAGGGGGTGATGAGACCCAGTACTTC. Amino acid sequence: CARSSQGGDETQYF.

The chain's CDR3 is CAIRRAVANYGYTF. The DNA of the CDR3 is TGTGCCATTCGCAGGGCGGTCGCTAACTATGGCTACACCTTC. The rearrangement uses TRBV10-3 and TRBJ1-2; possibly TRBD1 for D (5 bases). Germline CDR1 ENHRY, CDR2 SYGVKD. The CDR3 has 14 amino acids. The V and J ends lost 9 bases and 0 bases respectively, with 14 bases between them.

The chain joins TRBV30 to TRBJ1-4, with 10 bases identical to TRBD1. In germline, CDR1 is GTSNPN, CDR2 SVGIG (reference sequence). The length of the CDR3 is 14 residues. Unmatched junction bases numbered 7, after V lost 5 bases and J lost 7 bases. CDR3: CAWDRGRSGEKLFF. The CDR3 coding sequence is TGTGCCTGGGACAGGGGGCGATCCGGTGAAAAACTGTTTTTT. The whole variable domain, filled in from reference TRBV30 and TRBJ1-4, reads SQTIHQWPATLVQPVGSPLSLECTVEGTSNPNLYWYRQAAGRGLQLLFYSVGIGQISSEVPQNLSASRPQDRQFILSSKKLLLSDSGFYLCAWDRGRSGEKLFFGSGTQLSVL.

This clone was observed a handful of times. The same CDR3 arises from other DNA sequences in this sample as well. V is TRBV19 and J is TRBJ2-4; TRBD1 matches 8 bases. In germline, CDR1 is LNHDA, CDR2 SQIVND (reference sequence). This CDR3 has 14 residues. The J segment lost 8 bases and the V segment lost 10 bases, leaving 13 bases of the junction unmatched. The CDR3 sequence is CATGGRRSADIQYF. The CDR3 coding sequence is TGTGCCACAGGGGGCAGGCGGTCCGCGGACATTCAGTACTTC. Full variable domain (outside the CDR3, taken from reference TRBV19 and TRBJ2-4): DGGITQSPKYLFRKEGQNVTLSCEQNLNHDAMYWYRQDPGQGLRLIYYSQIVNDFQKGDIAEGYSVSREKKESFPLTVTSAQKNPTAFYLCATGGRRSADIQYFGAGTRLSVL.

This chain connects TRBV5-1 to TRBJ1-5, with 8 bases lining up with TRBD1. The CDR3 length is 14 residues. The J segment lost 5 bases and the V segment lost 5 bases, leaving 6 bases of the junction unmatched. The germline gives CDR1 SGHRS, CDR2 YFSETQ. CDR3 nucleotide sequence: TGCGCCAGCAGACCCGGGACAGGCGATCAGCCCCAGCATTTT. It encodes CASRPGTGDQPQHF. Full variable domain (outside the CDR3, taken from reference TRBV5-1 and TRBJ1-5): KAGVTQTPRYLIKTRGQQVTLSCSPISGHRSVSWYQQTPGQGLQFLFEYFSETQRNKGNFPGRFSGRQFSNSRSEMNVSTLELGDSALYLCASRPGTGDQPQHFGDGTRLSIL.

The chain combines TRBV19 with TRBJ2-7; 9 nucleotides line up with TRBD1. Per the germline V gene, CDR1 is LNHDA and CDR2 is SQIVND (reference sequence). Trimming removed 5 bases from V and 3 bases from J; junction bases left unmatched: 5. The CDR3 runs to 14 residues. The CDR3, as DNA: TGTGCCAGTAGTCAGACAGGGGGAAACTACGAGCAGTACTTC. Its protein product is CASSQTGGNYEQYF.

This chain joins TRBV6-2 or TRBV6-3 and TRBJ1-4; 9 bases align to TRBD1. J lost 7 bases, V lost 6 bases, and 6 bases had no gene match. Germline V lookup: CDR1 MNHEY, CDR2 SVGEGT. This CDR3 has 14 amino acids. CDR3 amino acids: CASSSGQGGEKLFF. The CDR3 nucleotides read TGTGCCAGCAGCTCGGGACAGGGAGGTGAAAAACTGTTTTTT.

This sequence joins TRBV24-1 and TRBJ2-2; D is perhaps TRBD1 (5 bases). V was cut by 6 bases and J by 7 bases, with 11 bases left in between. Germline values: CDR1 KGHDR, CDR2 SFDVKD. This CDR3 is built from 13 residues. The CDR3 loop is CATSKGQGGELFF. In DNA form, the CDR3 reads TGTGCCACCAGTAAGGGGCAAGGCGGGGAGCTGTTTTTT.